This T cell receptor beta chain was recovered during a study of tumor-infiltrating lymphocytes in primary liver carcinoma. About the study: Samples returned roughly 3.65 to 7.13 million productive TCRbeta reads, a yield that was similar across tissue types.

Of note for this clonotype: Its antigen remains unidentified.

Unsorted bulk tissue (about 18-32 mg) underwent RNA and DNA co-extraction. A constant-region primer served to make TCR beta cDNA from about 0.5 ug total RNA. Sequencing libraries for TCR beta derived from three nested multiplex PCR rounds that used slightly modified ARM-PCR. TCRdb re-analysed the multiplex PCR reads in MiXCR, keeping a single row per CDR3 protein. This table holds about 200,000 distinct CDR3 sequences, around four fifths found once. Findings and limits, study-wide: Tumor region pairs showed greater overlap than either tumor-adjacent or tumor-blood pairs did. Tumor specimens were characterized by a significantly higher top-250-clone fraction than blood (p = 0.039). Merely about 8-25% of top clones occurred in all five tumor regions.

The TCR comes from a man between 35 and 55 years old with primary liver carcinoma and hepatitis B virus infection. What was sequenced was tumor tissue from primary liver carcinoma.

CDR3 in amino acids: CASKQKAGPLGDTQYF. CDR3 nucleotides: TGTGCCAGCAAACAGAAGGCGGGGCCCCTTGGGGATACGCAGTATTTT. V is TRBV7-8 and J is TRBJ2-3; D may be TRBD2 (6 bases). Germline V lookup: CDR1 SGHVS, CDR2 FQNEAQ. The V and J ends lost 7 bases and 6 bases respectively, with 23 bases between them. The CDR3 is 16 amino acids.